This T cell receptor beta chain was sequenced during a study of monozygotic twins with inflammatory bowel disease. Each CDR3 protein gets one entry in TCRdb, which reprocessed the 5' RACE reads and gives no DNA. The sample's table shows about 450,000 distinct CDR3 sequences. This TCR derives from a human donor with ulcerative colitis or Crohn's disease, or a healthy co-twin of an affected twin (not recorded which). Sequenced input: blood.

The CDR3 reads CASSLASAYGAYNEQFF. The chain has TRBV5-1 and TRBJ2-1; there is no DNA to check the TCRdb D call of TRBD1. The CDR3 covers 17 residues. CDR1 and CDR2 from the germline V gene are SGHRS and YFSETQ. The full variable domain, in which reference TRBV5-1 and TRBJ2-1 provide the parts outside the CDR3, is KAGVTQTPRYLIKTRGQQVTLSCSPISGHRSVSWYQQTPGQGLQFLFEYFSETQRNKGNFPGRFSGRQFSNSRSEMNVSTLELGDSALYLCASSLASAYGAYNEQFFGPGTRLTVL.